This T cell receptor (beta chain) was recorded in a study of OX40 agonist ivuxolimab in advanced cancers. Study-wide background: The patients' treatment was ivuxolimab, an agonistic anti-OX40 (CD134) antibody. Partial responses were seen in three patients, one with hepatocellular carcinoma and two with cutaneous melanoma. Patient treatment consisted of intravenous ivuxolimab administration every 2 weeks at 0.01 to 10 mg/kg.

Sequencing used immunoSEQ multiplex PCR; TCRdb keeps in-frame clones, though not all of them. The sample holds some 96,000 clones, less than 95% seen once. As to this clone: Its antigen is unknown.

Germline V lookup: CDR1 MGHRA, CDR2 YSYEKL. The CDR3 is made up of 17 amino acids. Trimming took 4 bases from V and 12 from J; bases not matched to a gene: 17. General study findings and limits: In a subset of nonresponders, normalized T-cell clonal expansion was also low.

This sample comprised CD4+ or CD8+ T cells sorted from blood, obtained in a trial of the OX40 agonist ivuxolimab. The TCR comes from an adult with an advanced solid tumor such as melanoma, head and neck, liver or kidney cancer. This rearrangement joins TRBV4-1 to TRBJ2-1; TRBD2 aligns across 11 bases. The CDR3 region is CASSPLASGRSRLVQFF. CDR3 in DNA: TGCGCCAGCAGCCCACTTGCTAGCGGGAGGTCGCGTCTGGTGCAGTTCTTC.